What follows describes a single T cell receptor (beta chain). This clone's antigen is unknown. No base quality information exists; no much larger clone differs at one position. Ends trimmed: V by 3 bases, J by 3 bases; bases unmatched to a gene: 1. The CDR3 holds 13 amino acids from the cysteine to the phenylalanine. Solely the CDR3 DNA is kept, with 39 bases framed from the first base. The germline V gene encodes CDR1 SNHLY and CDR2 FYNNEI. The sample belongs to a study of beta chain features in type 1 diabetes (dated by TCRdb to the late 2010s). About the full investigation: No differences in mean age, gender distribution, total cell number or subset yield were found between patients and healthy donors. The study compared the TCRB repertoires of sorted circulating CD4+ T cell subsets in recently diagnosed type 1 diabetes patients with those in matched healthy donors. Whereas all 28 donors provided naive and central memory subsets, regulatory and stem cell-like memory subsets were isolated from just 8 patients and about 8 healthy donors. Across all samples, approximately 98,000,000 sorted cells were examined, and cell number per subset correlated strongly with RNA yield. Results and caveats for the whole study, not just this receptor: At VDJ recombination sites, patients with type 1 diabetes made fewer insertions and deleted more nucleotides, a pattern implying thymic rearrangement abnormalities. Naive, central memory and regulatory TCRB repertoires appeared to be more similar among patients than among healthy donors. In all four CD4+ subsets, TCRB CDR3 length was moderately but significantly shorter in type 1 diabetes patients. Because the HLA sub-analyses included only small numbers of individuals, any influence of HLA type on TCRB rearrangement was left unresolved. PCR might favor shorter templates, but patient and control samples were amplified and corrected together, so any skew would affect both groups equally. Because cDNA rather than genomic DNA was sequenced, highly expressing activated cells could have been over-represented, although no difference in activation and CD3 levels was found between groups.

From each donor, a single peripheral blood sample of around 120 mL on average was drawn into heparinised tubes. A BD FACSAria II was used to sort naive, central memory, regulatory and stem cell-like memory CD4+ T cells with a panel that included CD45RO, CCR7, CD25, CD127, CD95 and CD27. Every sorted population had a purity above 98%. PBMCs were separated immediately by Lymphoprep density gradient centrifugation and were stained directly, without being cultured. Samples were stained and sorted in pairs, with one healthy donor and one patient per experiment, so that batch effects were minimized. The High Capacity cDNA Reverse Transcription Kit was used to reverse transcribe all of the isolated RNA, meaning that expressed TCRB transcripts were what got sequenced. Deep immunoSEQ sequencing was performed on naive, central memory and regulatory T cell samples, with an average of around 3.4 million total reads per sample. After sorted cells were lysed in RLT buffer, RNA was extracted with DNase-treated RNeasy Micro or Mini kits, with the choice depending on cell number. Each cell subset was processed separately to prevent cross-contamination, with patient and healthy donor samples processed together. The immunoSEQ multiplex PCR was used to amplify TCRB sequences from cDNA, generating 87-bp fragments that spanned the CDR3 region. Sequencing of the amplicons was performed on the Illumina HiSeq platform. Per the authors' processing: Synthetic template baselines were used to correct PCR bias computationally, reads within Hamming distance 2 were collapsed, and singletons that could not be merged were discarded. Reads were aligned against IMGT to assign V, D and J genes, CDR3 length and insertions or deletions at six rearrangement sites. Within each subset, clonotype counts were normalized to the number of sorted cells before true diversity and Gini coefficients were calculated with the tcR R package. Repertoire sharing was quantified using the overlap coefficient calculated on TCRB nucleotide sequences. Out-of-frame TCRB sequences from naive cells were analyzed to stand in for the pre-selection repertoire. This immuneACCESS table, as held by TCRdb, lists in-frame sequences with V and J called but not all clones. Of the missing ones, under half trace to an unresolved V gene in checked studies; the others have no known cause. V and J calls and clone size are given by that table; D and trimming were obtained from the DNA. Here the sample has approximately 250,000 clones; 9.6% occur a single time. 0.03% to 0.035% of the sample is in the top ten clones.

This clonotype originated in a woman between 18 and 29 years old in good health. The sequence joins TRBV2 to TRBJ1-2; 7 central bases correspond to TRBD1. Material: naive CD4+ T cells from blood. Sample cell subset or site, as interpreted from the label and publication: true naive CD4+ T cells. The CDR3 in this case is CASSEGTDYGYTF. The bases read TGTGCCAGCAGTGAGGGGACAGACTATGGCTACACCTTC.